Below are 8 T cell receptor beta chains sequenced from a single sample in a study of spatial heterogeneity in lung cancer. No antigen has been identified for these receptors. Each CDR3 protein gets one entry after TCRdb re-called the 5' RACE reads with MiXCR. The sample includes 8,500 to 10,000 distinct CDR3 sequences, over 7% of them seen just once. Findings and caveats of the study: Tumor mutation count correlated with how many alpha and beta TCRs expanded intratumorally.

Time point denoted: sample taken at primary tumor resection. This material consisted of lung tumor tissue, taken at surgery. The source is a male donor with early-stage non-small cell lung cancer.

By share, this clonotype ranks as medium-sized (0.01 to 0.1%). J is TRBJ1-2 and V is TRBV19; the D is unclear. CDR1 LNHDA and CDR2 SQIVND come from the germline V gene (reference sequence). V lost 3 bases, J lost 4 bases, and 15 bases lay in between. The CDR3 runs to 15 residues. CDR3 in amino acids: CASSMILPGRYGYTF. The CDR3 nucleotides read TGTGCCAGTAGTATGATACTCCCCGGGCGCTATGGCTACACCTTC.

This chain uses TRBV4-1 with TRBJ2-2; TRBD2 aligns across 11 bases. CDR3 length equals 18 residues. CDR1 and CDR2 from the germline V gene are MGHRA and YSYEKL. Trimming cost V 0 bases and J 5 bases; bases outside gene matches: 8. DNA for the CDR3: TGCGCCAGCAGCCAAGAAGGGACTAGCGGAGGATATACCGGGGAGCTGTTTTTT. Amino acids: CASSQEGTSGGYTGELFF.

The CDR3 region is CASRDTGADEQFF. DNA for the CDR3: TGTGCCAGCAGGGATACAGGGGCGGACGAGCAGTTCTTC. This sequence joins TRBV6-2 or TRBV6-3 and TRBJ2-1, with 7 bases that match TRBD1. In germline, CDR1 is MNHEY, CDR2 SVGEGT. This CDR3 has 13 residues. The V segment lost 6 bases and the J segment 10 bases; nucleotides outside the gene matches: 9.

There are many counts of this clonotype. CDR3 nucleotide sequence: TGTGCCAGCAGCTTAGAGGCAGAATACGAGCAGTACTTC. This gives the protein CASSLEAEYEQYF. The chain couples TRBV7-2 to TRBJ2-7; D not resolved. Trimming took 1 base from V and 4 from J, leaving 8 bases between them. Germline CDR1 is SGHTA and CDR2 is FQGNSA. There are 13 residues in the CDR3.

The chain joins TRBV5-1 to TRBJ2-5; D is possibly TRBD1 (6 bases). The CDR3 runs 17 residues. CDR1 is SGHRS and CDR2 is YFSETQ in the germline V gene. V lost 0 bases to trimming and J lost 0 bases, with 15 bases between them. CDR3 sequence reads: CASSLATNRDNQETQYF. CDR3 in DNA: TGCGCCAGCAGCTTGGCCACTAATCGGGACAACCAAGAGACCCAGTACTTC.

This clonotype was recorded at least ten times. The chain uses TRBV12-3 or TRBV12-4 and TRBJ2-7, with D perhaps TRBD2 (5 bases). Trimming stripped 3 bases from V and 5 bases from J, with 11 bases between. This CDR3 is 13 amino acids long. This CDR3 is CASSFAGAHEQYF. The CDR3, as DNA: TGTGCCAGCAGTTTCGCGGGCGCCCACGAGCAGTACTTC.

In this sample, this clonotype turned up many times. The chain couples TRBV6-2 or TRBV6-3 to TRBJ2-5, with a possible D match to TRBD2 (6 bases). The CDR3 consists of 13 residues. CDR1 and CDR2 (germline): MNHEY, SVGEGT. V was pared by 5 bases and J by 10 bases, with 17 bases between. The CDR3 coding sequence is TGTGCCAGCAGTCCCCTCGGCAGGAGGGGCCAGTACTTC. It encodes CASSPLGRRGQYF.

The chain couples TRBV5-1 to TRBJ2-5, with 11 nucleotides matching TRBD2. The germline gives CDR1 SGHRS, CDR2 YFSETQ. CDR3 size: 14 residues. The junction had 3 bases not matched to a gene; V was cut back by 3 bases and J by 5 bases. The CDR3 sequence is CASSSTSGAETQYF. The CDR3 coding sequence is TGCGCCAGCAGCTCGACTAGCGGGGCGGAGACCCAGTACTTC.